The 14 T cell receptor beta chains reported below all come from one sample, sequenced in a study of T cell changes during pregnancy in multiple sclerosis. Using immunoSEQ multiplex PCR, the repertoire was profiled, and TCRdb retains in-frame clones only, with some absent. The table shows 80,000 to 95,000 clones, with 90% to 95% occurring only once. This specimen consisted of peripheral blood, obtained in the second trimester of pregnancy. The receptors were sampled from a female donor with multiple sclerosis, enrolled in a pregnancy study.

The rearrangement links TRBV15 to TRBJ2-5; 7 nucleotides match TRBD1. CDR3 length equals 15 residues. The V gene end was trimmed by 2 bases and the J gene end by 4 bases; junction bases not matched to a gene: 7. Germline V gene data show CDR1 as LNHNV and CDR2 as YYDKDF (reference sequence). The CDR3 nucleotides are TGTGCCACCAGCAGAAATACAGGGGTTGGAGAGACCCAGTACTTC. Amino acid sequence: CATSRNTGVGETQYF.

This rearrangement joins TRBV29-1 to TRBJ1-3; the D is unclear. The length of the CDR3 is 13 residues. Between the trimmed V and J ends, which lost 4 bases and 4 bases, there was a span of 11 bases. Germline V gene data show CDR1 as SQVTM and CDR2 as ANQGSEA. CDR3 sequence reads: CSVARGNGNTIYF. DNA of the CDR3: TGCAGCGTTGCCCGAGGGAACGGAAACACCATATATTTT.

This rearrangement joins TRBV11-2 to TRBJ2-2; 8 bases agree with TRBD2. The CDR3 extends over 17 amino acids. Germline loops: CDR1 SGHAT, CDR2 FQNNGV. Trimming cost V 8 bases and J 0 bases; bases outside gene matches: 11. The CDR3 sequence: CASEEDGRASNTGELFF. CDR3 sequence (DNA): TGTGCCAGCGAGGAGGACGGGAGGGCCTCGAACACCGGGGAGCTGTTTTTT.

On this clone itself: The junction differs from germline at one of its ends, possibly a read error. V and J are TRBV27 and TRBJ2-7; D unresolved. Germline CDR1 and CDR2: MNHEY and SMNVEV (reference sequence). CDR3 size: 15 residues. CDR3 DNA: TGTGCCAGCAGTTTGTACGGCGGCTCCCATTCTACGTTGGACTTC. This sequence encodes CASSLYGGSHSTLDF.

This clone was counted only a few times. CDR3 sequence reads: CASMTIPGYEQYF. Here the CDR3 DNA reads TGTGCCAGCATGACCATTCCAGGCTACGAGCAGTACTTC. The chain joins TRBV11-2 to TRBJ2-7; D call uncertain. Germline CDR1 reads SGHAT; CDR2 reads FQNNGV. The CDR3 runs to 13 residues. V dropped 7 bases and J dropped 3 bases, with 13 bases sitting between them.

This CDR3 is CASRENYWTANYGYTF. DNA of the CDR3: TGTGCCAGCAGGGAAAATTATTGGACAGCTAACTATGGCTACACCTTC. The chain is built from TRBV27 and TRBJ1-2, with D maybe TRBD1 (6 bases). The V end lost 6 bases, the J end lost 0 bases, and 17 bases lay between the germline ends. CDR3 length equals 16 residues. CDR1 and CDR2 from the germline V gene are MNHEY and SMNVEV (reference sequence).

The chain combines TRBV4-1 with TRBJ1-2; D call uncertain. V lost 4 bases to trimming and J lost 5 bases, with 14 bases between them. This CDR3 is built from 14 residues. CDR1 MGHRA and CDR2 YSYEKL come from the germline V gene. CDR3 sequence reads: CASSPREVSYGYTF. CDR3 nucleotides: TGCGCCAGCAGCCCAAGAGAGGTATCGTATGGCTACACCTTC.

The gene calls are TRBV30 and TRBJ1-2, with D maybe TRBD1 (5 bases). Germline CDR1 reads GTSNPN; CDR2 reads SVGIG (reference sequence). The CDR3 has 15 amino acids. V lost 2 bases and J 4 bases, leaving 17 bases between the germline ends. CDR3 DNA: TGTGCCTGGAGTTTCCAGGGTTCAGCTCTCTATGGCTACACCTTC. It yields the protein CAWSFQGSALYGYTF.

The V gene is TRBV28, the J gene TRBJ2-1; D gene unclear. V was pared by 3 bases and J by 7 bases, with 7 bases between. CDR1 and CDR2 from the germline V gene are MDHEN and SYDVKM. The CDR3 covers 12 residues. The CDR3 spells CASSFIVNEQFF. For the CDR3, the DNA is TGTGCCAGCAGTTTCATAGTGAATGAGCAGTTCTTC.

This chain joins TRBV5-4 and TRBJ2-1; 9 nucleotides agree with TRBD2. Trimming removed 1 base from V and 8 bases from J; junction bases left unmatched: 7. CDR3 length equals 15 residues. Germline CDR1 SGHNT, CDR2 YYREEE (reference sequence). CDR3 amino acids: CASSLLAGRRDEQFF. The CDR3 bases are TGTGCCAGCAGCTTGCTAGCGGGGAGGCGTGATGAGCAGTTCTTC.

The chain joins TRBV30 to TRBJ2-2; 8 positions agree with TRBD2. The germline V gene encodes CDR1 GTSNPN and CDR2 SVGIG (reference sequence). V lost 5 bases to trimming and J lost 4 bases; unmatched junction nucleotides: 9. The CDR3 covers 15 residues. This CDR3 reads CAWAAGLAGTGELFF. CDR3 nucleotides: TGTGCCTGGGCGGCGGGGCTAGCGGGCACCGGGGAGCTGTTTTTT.

Here the CDR3 DNA reads TGTGCCAGCAGTGTGTTGACAGAGCAGTTCTTC. Translation: CASSVLTEQFF. The chain has TRBV6-1 and TRBJ2-1, with no clear D. Trimming left V 4 bases short and J 10 bases short, with 8 bases between. Germline values: CDR1 MNHNS, CDR2 SASEGT. CDR3 size: 11 residues.

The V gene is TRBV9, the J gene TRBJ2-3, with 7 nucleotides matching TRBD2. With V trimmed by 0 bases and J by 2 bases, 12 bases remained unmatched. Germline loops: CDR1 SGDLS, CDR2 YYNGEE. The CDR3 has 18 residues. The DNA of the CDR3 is TGTGCCAGCAGCGTAGCTCAGGGATCCGGGGGGATCACAGATACGCAGTATTTT. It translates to CASSVAQGSGGITDTQYF.

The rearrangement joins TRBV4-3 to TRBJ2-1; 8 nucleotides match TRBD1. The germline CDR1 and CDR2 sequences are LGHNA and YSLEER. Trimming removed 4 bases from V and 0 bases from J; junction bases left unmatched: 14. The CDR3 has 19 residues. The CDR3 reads CASSRKDRALTRSYNEQFF. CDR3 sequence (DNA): TGCGCCAGCAGCCGCAAGGACAGGGCCCTCACCCGCTCCTACAATGAGCAGTTCTTC.